The 24 T cell receptor beta chains given below trace back to one sample, sequenced in a study of T cell responses to AZD1222 COVID-19 vaccine. Profiling relied on immunoSEQ multiplex PCR, and the TCRdb table lists in-frame clones only, not all of them. Found here are over 100,000 clones, approximately 90% of them singletons; the top ten hold about 5.2%. Sequencing was performed on peripheral blood, taken on day 0 of AZD1222 vaccination. The origin of the receptors is an adult in good health.

This rearrangement joins TRBV10-2 to TRBJ1-4, with D unclear. Germline CDR1 is WSHSY and CDR2 is SAAADI. V lost 4 bases and J lost 7, with 10 bases in between. CDR3 length: 13 amino acids. The CDR3 protein is CASSGTEAEKLFF. CDR3 sequence (DNA): TGCGCCAGCAGTGGGACCGAAGCTGAAAAACTGTTTTTT.

In its sample, this clone was seen once. The CDR3 region has the DNA TGCGCCAGCAGCCGGGGACCGAGCTCTGGAAACACCATATATTTT. Translated, it gives CASSRGPSSGNTIYF. The rearrangement uses TRBV5-1 and TRBJ1-3, with D possibly matching TRBD1 (5 bases). The V gene lost 4 bases and the J gene lost 0 bases, with 11 bases spanning the gap. CDR1 and CDR2 from the germline V gene are SGHRS and YFSETQ. CDR3 length equals 15 residues.

This clone occurred a few times. In DNA form, the CDR3 reads TGTGCCAGCAGAGGGGACAGGGTAAACGACACTGAAGCTTTCTTT. Translation gives CASRGDRVNDTEAFF. This chain links TRBV6-5 with TRBJ1-1; 9 bases are a match to TRBD1. The CDR3 runs to 15 residues. Germline V gene sequence: CDR1 MNHEY, CDR2 SVGAGI. Trimming cost V 6 bases and J 3 bases; bases outside gene matches: 8.

The CDR3 region is CASSVGTSEYEQYF. The CDR3 DNA follows: TGTGCCAGCAGCGTCGGGACTAGTGAATACGAGCAGTACTTC. The chain joins TRBV9 to TRBJ2-7, with 8 bases identical to TRBD2. The germline V gene encodes CDR1 SGDLS and CDR2 YYNGEE. V shed 2 bases and J 4 bases; nucleotides not matched to a gene: 5. This CDR3 contains 14 residues. The full variable domain, its missing parts supplied by reference TRBV9 and TRBJ2-7, is DSGVTQTPKHLITATGQRVTLRCSPRSGDLSVYWYQQSLDQGLQFLIQYYNGEERAKGNILERFSAQQFPDLHSELNLSSLELGDSALYFCASSVGTSEYEQYFGPGTRLTVT.

The chain joins TRBV29-1 to TRBJ2-3, with D perhaps TRBD2 (6 bases). This CDR3 contains 15 residues. V was cut by 1 base and J by 3 bases, with 14 bases left in between. Looked up from germline, CDR1 is SQVTM and CDR2 is ANQGSEA. The CDR3 sequence is CSVEGPGSLTDTQYF. Written as DNA, the CDR3 is TGCAGCGTTGAAGGTCCCGGGAGTCTGACAGATACGCAGTATTTT.

This chain joins TRBV28 and TRBJ2-3; D is possibly TRBD1 or TRBD2 (5 bases each). Germline CDR1 reads MDHEN; CDR2 reads SYDVKM. The CDR3 spans 13 residues. Trimming stripped 6 bases from V and 7 bases from J, with 14 bases between. The CDR3 DNA reads TGTGCCAGCAGCCCTTTCGAGGGACATACGCAGTATTTT. This sequence encodes CASSPFEGHTQYF.

The J gene is TRBJ2-7, the V gene TRBV5-4; TRBD1 matches 8 bases. After removal of 3 bases from V and 4 bases from J, the junction contained 9 bases not matched to a gene. The CDR3 spans 15 residues. CDR1 is SGHNT, CDR2 YYREEE, per germline (reference sequence). Here the CDR3 DNA reads TGTGCCAGCAGCTCTGCGGACAGGGAACAGTACGAGCAGTACTTC. Protein sequence: CASSSADREQYEQYF.

This chain uses TRBV19 with TRBJ1-5, with 7 bases matching TRBD1. The CDR3 sequence is 15 residues long. V lost 1 base and J lost 4; bases outside the gene matches: 4. Germline V gene lookup returns CDR1 LNHDA and CDR2 SQIVND (reference sequence). CDR3 residues: CASSIGNRGNQPQHF. Here the CDR3 DNA reads TGTGCCAGTAGTATAGGAAACAGGGGAAATCAGCCCCAGCATTTT.

The CDR3 is CASSLQAAQSNEQFF. The CDR3 DNA reads TGTGCCAGCTCCCTGCAGGCAGCTCAGTCGAATGAGCAGTTCTTC. The V gene is TRBV6-4, the J gene TRBJ2-1; D is unresolved. V was cut by 8 bases and J by 7 bases, with 21 bases left in between. Germline V gene sequence: CDR1 MRHNA, CDR2 SNTAGT. This CDR3 spans 15 amino acids.

The chain has TRBV3-1 (or the pseudogene TRBV3-2) and TRBJ1-1; D not certain. The CDR3 runs 14 residues. Trimming stripped 2 bases from V and 5 bases from J, with 12 bases between. Germline CDR1 and CDR2: LGHDT and YNNKEL (reference sequence). CDR3 sequence reads: CASSQRETKTEAFF. In DNA, the CDR3 is TGTGCCAGCAGCCAACGGGAGACAAAGACTGAAGCTTTCTTT.

The gene calls are TRBV7-8 and TRBJ2-5; D gene ambiguous. CDR3 length: 10 amino acids. Between the trimmed V and J ends, which lost 8 bases and 3 bases, there was a span of 4 bases. The V gene's germline CDR1 is SGHVS and CDR2 FQNEAQ. CDR3 sequence reads: CASSEETQYF. Here the CDR3 DNA reads TGTGCCAGCTCAGAAGAGACCCAGTACTTC.

The V call is TRBV19, the J call TRBJ2-5; TRBD2 might be the D (6 bases). Trimming shortened V by 8 bases and J by 7 bases, and 14 bases separated the two germline ends. Germline values: CDR1 LNHDA, CDR2 SQIVND (reference sequence). This CDR3 is built from 12 residues. The DNA for the CDR3 is TGTGCCAGTGGGACCCTGGAGGGGACCCAGTACTTC. Translating it yields CASGTLEGTQYF.

This chain links TRBV5-1 with TRBJ2-7; possibly TRBD2 for D (7 bases). CDR1 SGHRS and CDR2 YFSETQ come from the germline V gene. With 5 bases removed from V and 3 bases from J, the gap between germline ends came to 15 bases. The CDR3 loop spans 14 amino acids. CDR3 coding DNA: TGCGCCAGCAGTCTAGGCGGGGGCAGCTACGAGCAGTACTTC. It codes for CASSLGGGSYEQYF.

Only one count was recorded for this clone. The chain links TRBV3-1 (or the pseudogene TRBV3-2) to TRBJ1-2; tentative D call: TRBD1 (6 bases). The CDR3 loop spans 12 amino acids. Trimming stripped 5 bases from V and 5 bases from J, with 9 bases between. Looked up from germline, CDR1 is LGHDT and CDR2 is YNNKEL (reference sequence). CDR3: CASSTTGYGYTF. The CDR3 DNA sequence: TGTGCCAGCAGCACGACAGGTTATGGCTACACCTTC.

The chain couples TRBV19 to TRBJ2-7, with 9 bases matching TRBD1. The CDR3 spans 17 residues. J was trimmed by 0 bases and V by 3 bases; bases with no gene match: 9. Germline V gene data show CDR1 as LNHDA and CDR2 as SQIVND (reference sequence). CDR3 sequence: CASSITPPDRGSYEQYF. CDR3 nucleotides: TGTGCCAGTAGTATCACCCCCCCGGACAGGGGCTCCTACGAGCAGTACTTC.

This chain uses TRBV27 with TRBJ2-6; no definite D call. V was shortened by 3 bases and J by 1 base, with 7 bases between the two germline ends. The CDR3 has 15 residues. Germline values: CDR1 MNHEY, CDR2 SMNVEV (reference sequence). DNA of the CDR3: TGTGCCAGCAGTTTGGGTGGTTCTGGGGCCAACGTCCTGACTTTC. It encodes CASSLGGSGANVLTF.

The J gene is TRBJ1-5, the V gene TRBV6-5; D may be TRBD1 (5 bases). This CDR3 is built from 13 residues. Trimming stripped 7 bases from V and 1 base from J, with 8 bases between. In germline, CDR1 is MNHEY, CDR2 SVGAGI. For the CDR3, the DNA is TGTGCCAGCACAGGGTCAAGCAATCAGCCCCAGCATTTT. Its translation: CASTGSSNQPQHF.

The V call is TRBV6-2 or TRBV6-3, the J call TRBJ1-1; 7 bases match TRBD1. The germline V gene has CDR1 MNHEY and CDR2 SVGEGT. CDR3 length: 16 amino acids. The ends lost 4 bases at V and 0 bases at J; junction bases unmatched: 8. The CDR3 loop is CASSSQDRTLNTEAFF. The CDR3 nucleotides read TGTGCCAGCAGTTCTCAGGACAGGACTCTGAACACTGAAGCTTTCTTT.

This chain connects TRBV19 to TRBJ1-5; possibly TRBD1 for D (6 bases). Germline lookup yields CDR1 LNHDA and CDR2 SQIVND (reference sequence). Between the trimmed V and J ends, which lost 6 bases and 2 bases, there was a span of 14 bases. The CDR3 contains 15 residues. The CDR3 sequence is CASSSEWGRNQPQHF. CDR3 nucleotide sequence: TGTGCCAGTAGCTCGGAGTGGGGGCGCAATCAGCCCCAGCATTTT. The variable domain in full, with the rest retrieved from reference TRBV19 and TRBJ1-5, is DGGITQSPKYLFRKEGQNVTLSCEQNLNHDAMYWYRQDPGQGLRLIYYSQIVNDFQKGDIAEGYSVSREKKESFPLTVTSAQKNPTAFYLCASSSEWGRNQPQHFGDGTRLSIL.

The chain is built from TRBV18 and TRBJ2-1; D is perhaps TRBD1 (6 bases). Deletions cut 5 bases from V and 0 bases from J, with 11 bases between. CDR1 and CDR2 from the germline V gene are KGHSH and LQKENI. CDR3 length equals 15 residues. CDR3 protein: CASSWQGSSYNEQFF. CDR3 DNA sequence: TGTGCCAGCTCATGGCAGGGGAGCTCCTACAATGAGCAGTTCTTC.

This clone was detected only once. J is TRBJ1-6 and V is TRBV5-4, with 7 bases that match TRBD1. Unmatched junction bases numbered 12, after V lost 2 bases and J lost 10 bases. There are 16 residues in the CDR3. Germline V lookup: CDR1 SGHNT, CDR2 YYREEE (reference sequence). In nucleotides, the CDR3 is TGTGCCAGCAGCTTCTCGGTGACAGGGTTGGAGTCACCCCTCCACTTT. It encodes CASSFSVTGLESPLHF.

A word on this clone: Germline is not matched at one junction end, which may reflect a read error. The V call is TRBV7-2, the J call TRBJ2-3; D unresolved. The CDR3 covers 14 residues. Per the germline V gene, CDR1 is SGHTA and CDR2 is FQGNSA. CDR3 loop: CASTLGQHTDTQYF. Here the CDR3 DNA reads TGTGCCAGCACCTTAGGCCAGCACACAGATACGCAGTATTTT.

V usage is TRBV7-2 and J usage is TRBJ2-7; a weak D match, TRBD1 (6 bases). Germline loops: CDR1 SGHTA, CDR2 FQGNSA. CDR3 length: 14 residues. Trimming pared 3 bases from V and 4 bases from J, leaving 13 bases between. The CDR3 loop is CASSLVQGPYEQYF. CDR3 coding DNA: TGTGCCAGCAGCTTGGTACAGGGCCCGTACGAGCAGTACTTC. Based on the CDR3 plus reference TRBV7-2 and TRBJ2-7, the full variable domain is GAGVSQSPSNKVTEKGKDVELRCDPISGHTALYWYRQSLGQGLEFLIYFQGNSAPDKSGLPSDRFSAERTGGSVSTLTIQRTQQEDSAVYLCASSLVQGPYEQYFGPGTRLTVT.

The chain recombines TRBV9 with TRBJ1-6, with D perhaps matching TRBD1 (6 bases). The CDR3 has 15 amino acids. Trimming took off 0 bases at V and 10 bases at J, with 14 bases between the two ends. The V gene's germline CDR1 is SGDLS and CDR2 YYNGEE. The CDR3 sequence is CASSVDPSTGSPLHF. CDR3 nucleotides: TGTGCCAGCAGCGTAGACCCCTCGACAGGATCACCCCTCCACTTT.